This T cell receptor (beta chain) was obtained from a study of beta chain features in type 1 diabetes. The germline gives CDR1 KGHSH, CDR2 LQKENI. V was cut by 2 bases and J by 4 bases, with 4 bases left in between. This CDR3 has 12 residues. Based on CD45RO/CCR7/CD25/CD127/CD95/CD27, CD4+ regulatory, stem cell-like memory, naive and central memory cells were sorted. This clone has just a few counts. What it binds is not known. The identical CDR3 is also encoded by other nucleotide sequences in the sample. The isolated RNA, all of it, was reverse transcribed, so expressed TCRB transcripts were what got sequenced. The assay was immunoSEQ multiplex PCR, and TCRdb's table has in-frame clones only and misses some. The table records hundreds of thousands of clones, around 15% of them present only once. Study-level findings and limits: Researchers reported that naive, central memory and Treg TCRB repertoires appeared more similar in patients than in healthy donors. A PCR bias possibly favoring shorter templates would apply equally to patients and controls. Lower insertion and higher deletion counts appeared at VDJ junctions in type 1 diabetes patients.

The material sequenced was naive CD4+ T cells from blood. The TCR comes from a man aged 18 to 29 in good health. V gene TRBV18 combines with J gene TRBJ2-3; no clear D. The CDR3 protein is CASSPRADTQYF. The CDR3 DNA reads as TGTGCCAGCTCACCAAGGGCAGATACGCAGTATTTT. Complete variable domain (other parts from reference TRBV18 and TRBJ2-3): NAGVMQNPRHLVRRRGQEARLRCSPMKGHSHVYWYRQLPEEGLKFMVYLQKENIIDESGMPKERFSAEFPKEGPSILRIQQVVRGDSAAYFCASSPRADTQYFGPGTRLTVL.